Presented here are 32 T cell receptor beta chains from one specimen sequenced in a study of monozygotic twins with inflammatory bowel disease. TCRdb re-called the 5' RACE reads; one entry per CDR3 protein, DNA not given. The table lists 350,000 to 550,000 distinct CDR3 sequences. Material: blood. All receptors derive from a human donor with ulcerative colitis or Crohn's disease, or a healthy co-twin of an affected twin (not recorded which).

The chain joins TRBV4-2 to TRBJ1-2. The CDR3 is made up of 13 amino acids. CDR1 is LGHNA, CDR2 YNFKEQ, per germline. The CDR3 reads CASSQWEESGYTF.

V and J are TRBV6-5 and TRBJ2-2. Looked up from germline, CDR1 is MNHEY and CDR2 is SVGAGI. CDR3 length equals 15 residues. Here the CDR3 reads CASSYSPGTTGELFF.

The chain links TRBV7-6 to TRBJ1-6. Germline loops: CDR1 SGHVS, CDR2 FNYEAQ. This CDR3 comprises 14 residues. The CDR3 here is CASTEEGIGSPLHF.

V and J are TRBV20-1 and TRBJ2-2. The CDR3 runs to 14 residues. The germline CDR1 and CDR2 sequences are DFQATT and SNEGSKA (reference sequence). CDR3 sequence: CSARVGANTGELFF.

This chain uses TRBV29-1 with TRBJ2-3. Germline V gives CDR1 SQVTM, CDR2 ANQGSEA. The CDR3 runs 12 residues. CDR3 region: CSVTDRTDTQYF.

The CDR3 sequence: CSARGRLYEQYF. The chain is built from TRBV20-1 and TRBJ2-7; the D call of TRBD2 rests on TCRdb alone, since no DNA is present to check it. The CDR3 is made up of 12 amino acids. Germline assignment: CDR1 DFQATT and CDR2 SNEGSKA (reference sequence).

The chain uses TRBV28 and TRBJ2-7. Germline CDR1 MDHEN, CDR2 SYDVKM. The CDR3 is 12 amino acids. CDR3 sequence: CASSNYLYEQYF. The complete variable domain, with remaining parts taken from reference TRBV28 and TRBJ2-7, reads DVKVTQSSRYLVKRTGEKVFLECVQDMDHENMFWYRQDPGLGLRLIYFSYDVKMKEKGDIPEGYSVSREKKERFSLILESASTNQTSMYLCASSNYLYEQYFGPGTRLTVT.

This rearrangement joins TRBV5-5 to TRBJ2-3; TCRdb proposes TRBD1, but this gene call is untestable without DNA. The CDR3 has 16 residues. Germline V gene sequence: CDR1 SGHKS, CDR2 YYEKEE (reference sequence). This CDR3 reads CASGLPPGGGADTQYF.

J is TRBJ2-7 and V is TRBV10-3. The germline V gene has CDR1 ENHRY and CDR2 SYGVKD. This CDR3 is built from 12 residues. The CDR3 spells CAISEGSYEQYF.

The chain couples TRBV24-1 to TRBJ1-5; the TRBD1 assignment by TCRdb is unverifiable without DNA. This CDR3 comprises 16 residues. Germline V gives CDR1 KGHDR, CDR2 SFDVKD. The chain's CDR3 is CATSDSDRGWGQPQHF.

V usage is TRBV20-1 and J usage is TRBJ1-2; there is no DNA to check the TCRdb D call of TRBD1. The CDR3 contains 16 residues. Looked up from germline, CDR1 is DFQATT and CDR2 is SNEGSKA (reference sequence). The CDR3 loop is CSARYPPGQGASGYTF.

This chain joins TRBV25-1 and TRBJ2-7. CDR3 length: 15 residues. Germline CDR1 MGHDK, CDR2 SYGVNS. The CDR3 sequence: CASSEGSPSSYEQYF.

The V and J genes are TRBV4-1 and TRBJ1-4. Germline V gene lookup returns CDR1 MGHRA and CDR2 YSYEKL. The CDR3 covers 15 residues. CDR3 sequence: CASSPSPARDEKLFF.

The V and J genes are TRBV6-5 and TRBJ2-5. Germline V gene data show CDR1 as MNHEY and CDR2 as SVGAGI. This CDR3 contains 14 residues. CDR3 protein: CASSYGGKQETQYF.

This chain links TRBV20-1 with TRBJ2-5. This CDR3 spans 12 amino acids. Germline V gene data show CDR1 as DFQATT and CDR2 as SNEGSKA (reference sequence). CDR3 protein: CSARIAQETQYF.

CDR3 in amino acids: CASSLSTTGSYEQYF. The rearrangement joins TRBV28 to TRBJ2-7; checking the TCRdb D call of TRBD1 is not possible without DNA. CDR1 is MDHEN and CDR2 is SYDVKM in the germline V gene. This CDR3 has 15 amino acids.

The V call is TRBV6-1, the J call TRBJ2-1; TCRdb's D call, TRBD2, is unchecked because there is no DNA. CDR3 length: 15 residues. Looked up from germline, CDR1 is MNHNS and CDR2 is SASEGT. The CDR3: CASSPIAGSYNEQFF.

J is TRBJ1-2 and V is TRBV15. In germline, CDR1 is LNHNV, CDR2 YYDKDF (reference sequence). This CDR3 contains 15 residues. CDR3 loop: CATSRESSTNYGYTF.

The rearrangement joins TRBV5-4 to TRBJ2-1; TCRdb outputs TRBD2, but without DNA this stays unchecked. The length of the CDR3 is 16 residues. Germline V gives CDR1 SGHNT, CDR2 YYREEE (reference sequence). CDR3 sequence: CASSLEAGAGGDEQFF.

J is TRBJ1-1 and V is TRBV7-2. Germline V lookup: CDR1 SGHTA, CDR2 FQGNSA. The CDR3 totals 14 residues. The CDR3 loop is CASSLSVGSSEAFF.

This chain's CDR3 is CAISPGTGVANQPQHF. This chain connects TRBV10-3 to TRBJ1-5; TCRdb outputs TRBD1, but without DNA this stays unchecked. This CDR3 region has 16 residues. Germline V gene sequence: CDR1 ENHRY, CDR2 SYGVKD.

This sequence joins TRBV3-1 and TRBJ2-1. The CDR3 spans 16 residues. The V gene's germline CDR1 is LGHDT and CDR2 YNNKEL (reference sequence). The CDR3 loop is CASSRRQGTPYNEQFF.

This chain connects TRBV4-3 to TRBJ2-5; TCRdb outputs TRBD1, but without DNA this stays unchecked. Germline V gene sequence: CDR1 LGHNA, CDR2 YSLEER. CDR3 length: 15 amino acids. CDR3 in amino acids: CASSQDWGEYETQYF.

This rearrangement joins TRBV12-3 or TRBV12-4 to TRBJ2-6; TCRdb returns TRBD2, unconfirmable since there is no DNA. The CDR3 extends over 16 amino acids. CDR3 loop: CASSFEGPSGANVLTF.

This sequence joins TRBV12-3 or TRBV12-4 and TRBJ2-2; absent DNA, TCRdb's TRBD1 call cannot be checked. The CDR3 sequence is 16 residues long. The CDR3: CASSFRAGGNTGELFF.

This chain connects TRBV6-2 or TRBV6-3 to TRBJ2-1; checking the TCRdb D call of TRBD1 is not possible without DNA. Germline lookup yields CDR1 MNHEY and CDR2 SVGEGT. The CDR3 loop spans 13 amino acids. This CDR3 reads CASSYFTGNEQFF.

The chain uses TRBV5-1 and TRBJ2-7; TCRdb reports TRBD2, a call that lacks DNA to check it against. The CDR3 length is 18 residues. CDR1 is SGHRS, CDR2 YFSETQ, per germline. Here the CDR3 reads CASSLEALVSGEGYEQYF.

The CDR3 loop is CASSLGRGNGYEQYF. The chain couples TRBV12-3 or TRBV12-4 to TRBJ2-7. This CDR3 has 15 amino acids.

The CDR3 reads CASSFSRESEQYF. The rearrangement links TRBV7-2 to TRBJ2-7. The CDR3 totals 13 residues. CDR1 is SGHTA and CDR2 is FQGNSA in the germline V gene.

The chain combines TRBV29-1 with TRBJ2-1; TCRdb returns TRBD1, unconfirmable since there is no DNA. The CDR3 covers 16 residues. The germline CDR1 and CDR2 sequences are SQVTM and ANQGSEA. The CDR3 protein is CSVEDQDRGDYNEQFF.

Here the CDR3 reads CASSLEDRSTEAFF. The chain combines TRBV7-6 with TRBJ1-1. Per germline, CDR1 SGHVS and CDR2 FNYEAQ. The CDR3 is 14 residues long.

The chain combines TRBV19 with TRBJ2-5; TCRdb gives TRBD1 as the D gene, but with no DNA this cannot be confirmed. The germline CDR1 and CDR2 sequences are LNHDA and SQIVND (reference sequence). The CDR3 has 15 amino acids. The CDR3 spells CASSSTRDRQETQYF.